The sequence of this T cell receptor (beta chain) was determined in a study of T cell repertoires in cytomegalovirus infection. Each CDR3 protein is one row after TCRdb ran MiXCR on the reads. Of about 900,000 distinct CDR3 sequences listed, under 40% are singletons. In the case of this clonotype: The antigen is not known.

The TCR originated in a human donor in good health (CMV status not recorded). Some clones in this sample may be carry-over from other donors' samples. Sequenced material: cultured CD8+ T cells from PBMCs, taken from culture after CMV antigen stimulation.

The CDR3 bases are TGTGCCATCAGTGAGAACCTGGCAGATACGCAGTATTTT. Its protein product is CAISENLADTQYF. The chain joins TRBV10-3 to TRBJ2-3; no firm D call. The V end lost 2 bases, the J end lost 4 bases, and 7 bases lay between the germline ends. Germline-derived CDR1 and CDR2 are ENHRY and SYGVKD. This CDR3 has 13 amino acids.